The 27 T cell receptor beta chains presented below share a single source sample, sequenced in a study of blood T cell repertoires in COVID-19. Generated by immunoSEQ multiplex PCR, the TCRdb table keeps only in-frame clones and is missing some. Seen here are 250,000 to 300,000 clones, around 86% observed once, and the top ten hold 2% to 2.5%. The sequenced sample was peripheral blood. These receptors all come from a man between 50 and 59 years old with acute or convalescent COVID-19.

This chain uses TRBV6-5 with TRBJ2-7, with 9 bases aligning to TRBD2. Germline V gene lookup returns CDR1 MNHEY and CDR2 SVGAGI. This CDR3 comprises 15 residues. With V trimmed by 5 bases and J by 5 bases, 10 bases remained unmatched. This CDR3 reads CASSNLRGGGHEQYF. CDR3 nucleotides: TGTGCCAGCAGTAATTTGCGGGGGGGCGGCCACGAGCAGTACTTC.

V is TRBV4-1 and J is TRBJ1-2; no firm D call. Germline lookup yields CDR1 MGHRA and CDR2 YSYEKL. Trimming pared 5 bases from V and 1 base from J, leaving 14 bases between. The CDR3 sequence is 15 residues long. In DNA, the CDR3 is TGCGCCAGCAGCACTACTCCGGGAGGTAACTATGGCTACACCTTC. Translation gives CASSTTPGGNYGYTF.

The chain couples TRBV24-1 to TRBJ2-1; TRBD2 matches 15 bases. There are 19 residues in the CDR3. Germline CDR1 is KGHDR and CDR2 is SFDVKD. Losses at the gene ends were 5 bases for V and 5 bases for J; bases not matched to a gene: 12. CDR3 loop: CATSAPPGTSGGSDNEQFF. The DNA for the CDR3 is TGTGCCACCAGTGCCCCCCCGGGGACTAGCGGGGGGTCGGACAATGAGCAGTTCTTC.

The chain links TRBV24-1 to TRBJ2-1; possible D gene TRBD2, 6 bases. The CDR3 totals 14 residues. The germline CDR1 and CDR2 sequences are KGHDR and SFDVKD. V was cut by 3 bases and J by 2 bases, with 7 bases left in between. Here the CDR3 DNA reads TGTGCCACCAGTGATACGGGGGCCTACAATGAGCAGTTCTTC. This codes for CATSDTGAYNEQFF.

CDR3 residues: CASSFRQGDRGSPLHF. CDR3 sequence (DNA): TGTGCCAGTAGTTTCCGACAGGGGGACCGAGGCTCACCCCTCCACTTT. The chain couples TRBV19 to TRBJ1-6, with 9 bases identical to TRBD1. The CDR3 covers 16 residues. J lost 10 bases, V lost 5 bases, and 12 bases had no gene match. Germline CDR1 is LNHDA and CDR2 is SQIVND (reference sequence). Together with reference TRBV19 and TRBJ1-6, the CDR3 gives the full variable domain: DGGITQSPKYLFRKEGQNVTLSCEQNLNHDAMYWYRQDPGQGLRLIYYSQIVNDFQKGDIAEGYSVSREKKESFPLTVTSAQKNPTAFYLCASSFRQGDRGSPLHFGNGTRLTVT.

This clone was counted once. Written as DNA, the CDR3 is TGTGCCATCAGTGAGGCCCCCTTAGCCGCCTATGGCTACACCTTC. Protein sequence: CAISEAPLAAYGYTF. This chain links TRBV10-3 with TRBJ1-2; no definite D call. The CDR3 has 15 amino acids. The V end lost 2 bases, the J end lost 4 bases, and 14 bases lay between the germline ends. In germline, CDR1 is ENHRY, CDR2 SYGVKD.

V gene TRBV5-1 combines with J gene TRBJ2-5; 9 positions match TRBD2. The germline CDR1 and CDR2 sequences are SGHRS and YFSETQ. There are 14 residues in the CDR3. The junction had 3 bases not matched to a gene; V was cut back by 4 bases and J by 2 bases. The CDR3 DNA reads as TGCGCCAGCAGCGCCCTAGCGGGGCAAGAGACCCAGTACTTC. It translates to CASSALAGQETQYF. The full variable domain, in which reference TRBV5-1 and TRBJ2-5 provide the parts outside the CDR3, is KAGVTQTPRYLIKTRGQQVTLSCSPISGHRSVSWYQQTPGQGLQFLFEYFSETQRNKGNFPGRFSGRQFSNSRSEMNVSTLELGDSALYLCASSALAGQETQYFGPGTRLLVL.

This sequence joins TRBV19 and TRBJ1-2, with a possible D match to TRBD1 (6 bases). Trimming cost V 2 bases and J 2 bases, with 12 bases left between them. This CDR3 has 15 amino acids. The germline gives CDR1 LNHDA, CDR2 SQIVND (reference sequence). CDR3 loop: CASSIPTGINYGYTF. The CDR3 DNA reads as TGTGCCAGTAGTATACCTACAGGGATAAACTATGGCTACACCTTC.

The V gene is TRBV3-1 (or the pseudogene TRBV3-2), the J gene TRBJ2-3; TRBD2 agrees at 11 bases. The CDR3 runs to 16 residues. Germline V gene data show CDR1 as LGHDT and CDR2 as YNNKEL (reference sequence). J was trimmed by 2 bases and V by 5 bases; bases with no gene match: 6. The CDR3 bases are TGTGCCAGCAGCTCCGCTAGCGGGGGGTCCACAGATACGCAGTATTTT. Translating gives CASSSASGGSTDTQYF.

This CDR3 reads CASSPGTGFGYTF. In nucleotides, the CDR3 is TGTGCCAGCTCACCCGGGACAGGGTTCGGCTACACCTTC. The V and J genes are TRBV18 and TRBJ1-2, with TRBD1 matching 9 bases. This CDR3 has 13 residues. Germline-derived CDR1 and CDR2 are KGHSH and LQKENI. Losses at the gene ends were 3 bases for V and 8 bases for J; bases not matched to a gene: 4.

The V gene is TRBV6-5, the J gene TRBJ1-1; the D is unclear. With 6 bases removed from V and 0 bases from J, the gap between germline ends came to 14 bases. The CDR3 is 15 residues long. The V gene's germline CDR1 is MNHEY and CDR2 SVGAGI. The CDR3 DNA follows: TGTGCCAGCAGCCCCAAGGTCGGGATGAACACTGAAGCTTTCTTT. This gives the protein CASSPKVGMNTEAFF.

The rearrangement uses TRBV27 and TRBJ1-5, with D possibly TRBD1 on 5 matching bases. Germline loops: CDR1 MNHEY, CDR2 SMNVEV (reference sequence). V was cut by 3 bases and J by 5 bases, with 14 bases left in between. CDR3 length equals 15 residues. This chain's CDR3 is CASSLGQGWDQPQHF. CDR3 in DNA: TGTGCCAGCAGTTTGGGGCAGGGTTGGGATCAGCCCCAGCATTTT.

The chain links TRBV19 to TRBJ2-2; D possibly corresponds to TRBD2 (5 bases). Germline V gives CDR1 LNHDA, CDR2 SQIVND (reference sequence). The CDR3 runs 15 residues. Trimming cost V 6 bases and J 4 bases, with 15 bases left between them. This CDR3 is CASRVAGAGTGELFF. The CDR3 DNA reads TGTGCCAGTAGAGTGGCGGGTGCTGGCACCGGGGAGCTGTTTTTT.

The chain couples TRBV6-1 to TRBJ2-7, with a possible D match to TRBD1 (5 bases). CDR3 size: 16 residues. Trimming cost V 2 bases and J 0 bases, with 14 bases left between them. Germline V gene lookup returns CDR1 MNHNS and CDR2 SASEGT. The CDR3 DNA reads TGTGCCAGCAGTGAATTGGGGCAGGGAAGCTCCTACGAGCAGTACTTC. This sequence encodes CASSELGQGSSYEQYF.

CDR3 sequence: CAWSQMAGDPWNEQFF. The CDR3 coding sequence is TGTGCCTGGAGTCAAATGGCGGGGGACCCGTGGAATGAGCAGTTCTTC. V is TRBV30 and J is TRBJ2-1; the match to TRBD2 covers 7 bases. The ends lost 2 bases at V and 7 bases at J; junction bases unmatched: 14. Germline CDR1 is GTSNPN and CDR2 is SVGIG (reference sequence). CDR3 length equals 16 residues.

The V call is TRBV4-1, the J call TRBJ2-3; 7 bases map to TRBD2. The CDR3 length is 18 residues. J gave up 2 bases and V 2 bases, and 13 bases lay outside the gene matches. Germline-derived CDR1 and CDR2 are MGHRA and YSYEKL. The CDR3 protein is CASSQLLLRGVHTDTQYF. For the CDR3, the DNA is TGCGCCAGCAGCCAACTACTCCTTCGGGGGGTCCACACAGATACGCAGTATTTT.

This rearrangement joins TRBV18 to TRBJ1-3; possible D gene TRBD1, 5 bases. V was clipped by 3 bases and J by 9 bases, with 33 bases between them. This CDR3 contains 20 residues. The germline gives CDR1 KGHSH, CDR2 LQKENI. CDR3 region: CASSPLPKIGTGRKHGTIYF. CDR3 DNA: TGTGCCAGCTCACCCCTCCCAAAAATTGGTACAGGACGGAAACATGGCACCATATATTTT.

The V call is TRBV5-1, the J call TRBJ2-1; tentatively, D is TRBD2 (7 bases). Germline V gene data show CDR1 as SGHRS and CDR2 as YFSETQ. The CDR3 sequence is 15 residues long. V lost 0 bases to trimming and J lost 9 bases, with 16 bases between them. The CDR3 region has the DNA TGCGCCAGCAGCTTGGATGGGGGGGCTCGCGGTGAGCAGTTCTTC. This translates into CASSLDGGARGEQFF. Looking up the rest from reference TRBV5-1 and TRBJ2-1 gives the full variable domain: KAGVTQTPRYLIKTRGQQVTLSCSPISGHRSVSWYQQTPGQGLQFLFEYFSETQRNKGNFPGRFSGRQFSNSRSEMNVSTLELGDSALYLCASSLDGGARGEQFFGPGTRLTVL.

The V gene is TRBV9, the J gene TRBJ1-1, with D possibly matching TRBD1 (6 bases). Germline CDR1 and CDR2: SGDLS and YYNGEE. CDR3 length equals 14 residues. V lost 5 bases and J 2 bases, leaving 13 bases between the germline ends. The CDR3 loop is CASRRGQTNTEAFF. In nucleotides, the CDR3 is TGTGCCAGCAGGAGAGGACAGACCAACACTGAAGCTTTCTTT.

The chain joins TRBV6-5 to TRBJ1-5, with TRBD1 identical over 9 bases. Germline values: CDR1 MNHEY, CDR2 SVGAGI. This CDR3 is 15 amino acids long. The junction had 7 bases not matched to a gene; V was cut back by 6 bases and J by 4 bases. The CDR3 spells CASSSGTGKNQPQHF. The CDR3 DNA follows: TGTGCCAGCAGCTCCGGGACAGGGAAGAATCAGCCCCAGCATTTT.

CDR3 amino acids: CASSSDRGFFNEQFF. The CDR3 coding sequence is TGTGCCAGCAGCTCCGACAGGGGGTTTTTTAATGAGCAGTTCTTC. The V call is TRBV5-4, the J call TRBJ2-1; TRBD1 aligns across 9 bases. The CDR3 covers 15 residues. Germline V gives CDR1 SGHNT, CDR2 YYREEE (reference sequence). Unmatched junction bases numbered 8, after V lost 3 bases and J lost 7 bases.

This clone was seen more than once but under ten times. Other nucleotide sequences in the sample specify the same CDR3. The chain has TRBV18 and TRBJ2-4; 8 bases match TRBD2. Germline V gene sequence: CDR1 KGHSH, CDR2 LQKENI. This CDR3 spans 15 amino acids. Germline trimming cut 0 bases from V and 6 bases from J; bases unmatched to any gene: 4. In nucleotides, the CDR3 is TGTGCCAGCTCACCACCGTCGGGGGGGGGAAACATTCAGTACTTC. This sequence encodes CASSPPSGGGNIQYF.

This clone was seen only once. This chain links TRBV6-5 with TRBJ1-1; D not certain. CDR1 and CDR2 (germline): MNHEY, SVGAGI. Trimming left V 3 bases short and J 5 bases short, with 10 bases between. The CDR3 covers 13 residues. CDR3 region: CASSYGTETEAFF. The CDR3 DNA reads as TGTGCCAGCAGTTATGGAACAGAAACTGAAGCTTTCTTT.

The chain combines TRBV12-5 with TRBJ2-2; D perhaps matches TRBD2 (5 bases). The CDR3 is 16 amino acids. Germline assignment: CDR1 LGHNT and CDR2 FRNRAP. V was pared by 5 bases and J by 3 bases, with 16 bases between. The CDR3 reads CASGPTKGDHTGELFF. The CDR3 region has the DNA TGTGCTAGTGGTCCCACCAAGGGAGATCACACCGGGGAGCTGTTTTTT.

The rearrangement uses TRBV18 and TRBJ1-3; the D is unclear. This CDR3 contains 16 residues. V was cut by 3 bases and J by 0 bases, with 12 bases left in between. Germline-derived CDR1 and CDR2 are KGHSH and LQKENI. The CDR3 DNA follows: TGTGCCAGCTCACCCACCGACGGGAGCTCTGGAAACACCATATATTTT. This translates into CASSPTDGSSGNTIYF.

The chain links TRBV5-6 to TRBJ2-2; tentatively, D is TRBD2 (6 bases). This CDR3 is 14 amino acids long. V dropped 2 bases and J dropped 4 bases, with 9 bases sitting between them. The germline CDR1 and CDR2 sequences are SGHDT and YYEEEE. The CDR3 DNA follows: TGTGCCAGCAGCTTCGGGGGACCCACCGGGGAGCTGTTTTTT. As protein: CASSFGGPTGELFF.

V usage is TRBV27 and J usage is TRBJ1-2, with TRBD1 matching 9 bases. CDR3 length: 16 amino acids. After removal of 4 bases from V and 7 bases from J, the junction contained 13 bases not matched to a gene. Germline loops: CDR1 MNHEY, CDR2 SMNVEV (reference sequence). CDR3 amino acids: CASSSLLTGGWGGYTF. The DNA of the CDR3 is TGTGCCAGCAGTTCCCTTTTGACAGGGGGTTGGGGTGGCTACACCTTC.